This T cell receptor beta chain was documented in a study of blood T cells in healthy people across ages. CDR1 is SGHAT, CDR2 FQNNGV, per germline. The V segment lost 5 bases and the J segment 7 bases; nucleotides outside the gene matches: 7. The CDR3 extends over 15 amino acids. For the second PCR, which ran for about 6 to 11 cycles, a sample-barcoded 5' primer and a J-beta primer mix were used. Each cDNA was tagged by a template-switch adaptor containing 12 random nucleotides. TCRdb ran MiXCR on the 5' RACE reads and lists one entry per CDR3 protein. Of 1 million or so distinct CDR3 sequences in the sample, 20% to 25% are singletons; the top ten hold approximately 0.7%. A further study also used this sample, focusing on T cells of mothers and their children.

The clonotype originates from a girl aged 2 to 10 in good health. The rearrangement joins TRBV11-2 to TRBJ1-4; 10 nucleotides align to TRBD1. Sequences were obtained from blood. This CDR3 is CASSLGTGEGEKLFF. The CDR3 DNA reads as TGTGCCAGCAGCCTCGGGACAGGGGAAGGTGAAAAACTGTTTTTT.